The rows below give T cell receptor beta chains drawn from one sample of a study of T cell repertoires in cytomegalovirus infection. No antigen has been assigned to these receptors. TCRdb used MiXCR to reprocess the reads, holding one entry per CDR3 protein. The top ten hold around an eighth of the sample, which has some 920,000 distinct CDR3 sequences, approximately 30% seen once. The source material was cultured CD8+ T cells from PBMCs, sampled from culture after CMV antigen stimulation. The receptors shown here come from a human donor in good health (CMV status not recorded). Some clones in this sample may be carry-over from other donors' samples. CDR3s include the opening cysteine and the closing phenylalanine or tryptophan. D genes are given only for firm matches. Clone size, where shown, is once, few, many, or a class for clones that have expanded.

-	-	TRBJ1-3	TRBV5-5	CASSLEGSIGNTIYF	TGTGCCAGCAGCTTGGAGGGCAGTATTGGAAACACCATATATTTT
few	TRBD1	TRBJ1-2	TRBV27	CASSLSQGAWGGYTF	TGTGCCAGCAGTTTGTCACAGGGGGCATGGGGTGGCTACACCTTC
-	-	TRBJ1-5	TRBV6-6	CASSYIGGNQPQHF	TGTGCCAGCAGTTACATAGGAGGCAATCAGCCCCAGCATTTT
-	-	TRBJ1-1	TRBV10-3	CAISVTGSPEAFF	TGTGCCATCAGTGTTACAGGGAGTCCTGAAGCTTTCTTT
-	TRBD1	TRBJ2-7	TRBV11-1	CASSDRGYEQHF	TGTGCCAGCAGCGACAGGGGCTACGAGCAGCACTTC
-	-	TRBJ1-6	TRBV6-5	CASRGTASSYNSPLHF	TGTGCCAGCAGAGGGACGGCGAGCTCCTATAATTCACCCCTCCACTTT
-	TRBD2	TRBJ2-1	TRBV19	CASMRGSGGVRNEQFF	TGTGCCAGTATGCGAGGGAGCGGGGGGGTGAGGAATGAGCAGTTCTTC
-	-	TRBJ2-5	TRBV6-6	CASTGYRGAQETQYF	TGTGCCAGCACCGGATATAGGGGTGCGCAAGAGACCCAGTACTTC
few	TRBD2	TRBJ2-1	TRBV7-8	CASSLRTSGGALNEQFF	TGTGCCAGCAGCCTCAGGACTAGCGGGGGGGCCCTCAATGAGCAGTTCTTC
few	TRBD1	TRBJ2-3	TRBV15	CATSTDRDRLITDTQYF	TGTGCCACCAGCACGGACCGGGACAGACTAATCACAGATACGCAGTATTTT
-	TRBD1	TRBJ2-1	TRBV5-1	CASSPFTTGGEDEQFF	TGCGCCAGCAGCCCTTTTACCACAGGGGGCGAGGATGAGCAGTTCTTC
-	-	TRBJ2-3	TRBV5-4	CASSAQGVELSDTQYF	TGTGCCAGCAGCGCACAAGGCGTCGAACTCTCAGATACGCAGTATTTT
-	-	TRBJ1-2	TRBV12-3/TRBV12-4	CTSSLEGSNYGYTF	TGTACCAGCAGTTTGGAGGGATCTAACTATGGCTACACCTTC
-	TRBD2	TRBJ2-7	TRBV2	CASQTSGGADEQYF	TGTGCCAGCCAAACTAGCGGGGGGGCAGATGAGCAGTACTTC
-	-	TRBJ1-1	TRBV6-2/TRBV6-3	CASSYSVAGANTEAFF	TGTGCCAGCAGTTACTCAGTGGCAGGGGCGAACACTGAAGCTTTCTTT
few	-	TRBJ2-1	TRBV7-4	CASSPLKVSYNEQFF	TGTGCCAGCAGCCCCCTTAAGGTATCCTACAATGAGCAGTTCTTC
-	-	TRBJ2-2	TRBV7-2	CASSLSAQGRVTGELFF	TGTGCCAGCAGCTTATCGGCACAGGGTCGGGTCACCGGGGAGCTGTTTTTT
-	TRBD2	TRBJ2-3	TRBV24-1	CATSSGADTQYF	TGTGCCACCAGTAGCGGGGCCGATACGCAGTATTTT
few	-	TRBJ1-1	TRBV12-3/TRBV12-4	CASSFEENTEAFF	TGTGCCAGCAGTTTTGAGGAGAACACTGAAGCTTTCTTT
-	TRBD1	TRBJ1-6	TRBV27	CASRQTGGHSPLHF	TGTGCCAGCAGACAAACAGGGGGTCATTCACCCCTCCACTTT
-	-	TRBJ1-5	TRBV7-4	CASSSPGSYQPQHF	TGTGCCAGCAGCTCCCCCGGGAGTTATCAGCCCCAGCATTTT
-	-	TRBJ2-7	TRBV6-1	CASSYVSRAGTHEQYF	TGTGCCAGCAGTTATGTGTCACGGGCAGGGACCCACGAGCAGTACTTC
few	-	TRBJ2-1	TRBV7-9	CASSDSLHGEQFF	TGTGCCAGCAGCGACAGCCTACACGGTGAGCAGTTCTTC
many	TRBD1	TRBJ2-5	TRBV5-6	CASSLDRPQETQYF	TGTGCCAGCAGCCTGGACAGGCCCCAAGAGACCCAGTACTTC
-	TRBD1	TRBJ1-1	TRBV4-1	CASSQSDRAEAFF	TGCGCCAGCAGCCAATCGGACAGGGCTGAAGCTTTCTTT
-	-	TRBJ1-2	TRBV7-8	CASESNYGYTF	TGTGCCAGCGAATCTAACTATGGCTACACCTTC
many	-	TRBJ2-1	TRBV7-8	CASSYREWNEQFF	TGTGCCAGCAGCTACAGGGAATGGAATGAGCAGTTCTTC
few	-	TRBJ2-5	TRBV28	CASSFVGHQYLRETQYF	TGTGCCAGCAGTTTTGTGGGGCACCAGTATCTGCGAGAGACCCAGTACTTC
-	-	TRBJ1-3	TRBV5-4	CASSSMTWASGNTIYF	TGTGCCAGCAGCTCGATGACGTGGGCCTCTGGAAACACCATATATTTT
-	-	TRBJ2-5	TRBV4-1	CASSPAGHGETQYF	TGCGCCAGCAGCCCCGCGGGGCATGGAGAGACCCAGTACTTC
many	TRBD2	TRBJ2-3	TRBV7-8	CASSSASSGASTDTQYF	TGTGCCAGCAGCTCAGCCTCTAGCGGGGCTAGCACAGATACGCAGTATTTT
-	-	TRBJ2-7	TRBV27	CASSSSQGLALYEQYF	TGTGCCAGCAGTTCCTCCCAGGGTCTAGCCTTATACGAGCAGTACTTC
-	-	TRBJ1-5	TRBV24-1	CATSDCSSRRREGNQPQHF	TGTGCCACCAGTGATTGTTCCTCGCGTCGCAGGGAGGGCAATCAGCCCCAGCATTTT
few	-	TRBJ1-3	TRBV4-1	CASSQDIRGNTIYF	TGCGCCAGCAGCCAAGACATCAGAGGAAACACCATATATTTT
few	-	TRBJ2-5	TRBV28	CASSLTHSVQETQYF	TGTGCCAGCAGTTTAACCCACAGCGTCCAAGAGACCCAGTACTTC
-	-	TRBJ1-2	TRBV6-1	CASSEVTGLYGYTF	TGTGCCAGCAGTGAAGTTACAGGCCTCTATGGCTACACCTTC